This T cell receptor (beta chain) was recovered during a study of blood T cell repertoires in COVID-19. About the research overall: Whether acute or convalescent, the COVID-19 samples came from the United States, Italy and Spain. Sources were T cells, B-cell-depleted T cells, or PBMCs; the material itself was cDNA or gDNA.

V gave up 1 base and J gave up 10 bases, with 14 bases separating them. The CDR3 covers 13 residues. The germline gives CDR1 SGHKS, CDR2 YYEKEE (reference sequence). As originally analysed: Estimated nucleated cell counts came from reference gene primer amplification. Produced via immunoSEQ multiplex PCR; TCRdb's table is partial and in-frame only. V, J and clone size reflect that table, while D and trimming were determined from the DNA. Of about 240,000 clones listed, about four fifths are singletons. The source is a woman older than 75 with acute or convalescent COVID-19. The chain carries TRBV5-5 and TRBJ1-1, with a tentative D call TRBD1 (5 bases). Sequenced: peripheral blood. In DNA form, the CDR3 reads TGTGCCAGCAGCTTGCGGGCAGGGTCAGGAGCTTTCTTT. This encodes CASSLRAGSGAFF. The variable domain in full, with the rest retrieved from reference TRBV5-5 and TRBJ1-1, is DAGVTQSPTHLIKTRGQQVTLRCSPISGHKSVSWYQQVLGQGPQFIFQYYEKEERGRGNFPDRFSARQFPNYSSELNVNALLLGDSALYLCASSLRAGSGAFFGQGTRLTVV.